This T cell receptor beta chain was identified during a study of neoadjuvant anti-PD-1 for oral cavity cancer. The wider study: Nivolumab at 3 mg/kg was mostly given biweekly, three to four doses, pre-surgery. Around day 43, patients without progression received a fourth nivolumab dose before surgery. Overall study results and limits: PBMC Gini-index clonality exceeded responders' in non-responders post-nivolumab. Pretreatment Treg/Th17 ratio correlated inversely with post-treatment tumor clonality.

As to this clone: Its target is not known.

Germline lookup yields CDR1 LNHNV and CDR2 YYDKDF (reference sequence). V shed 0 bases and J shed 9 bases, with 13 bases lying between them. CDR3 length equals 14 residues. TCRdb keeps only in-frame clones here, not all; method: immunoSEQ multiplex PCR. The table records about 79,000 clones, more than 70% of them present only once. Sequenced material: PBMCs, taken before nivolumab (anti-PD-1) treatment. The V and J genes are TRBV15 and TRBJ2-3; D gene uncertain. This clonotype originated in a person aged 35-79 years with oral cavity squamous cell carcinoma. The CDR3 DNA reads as TGTGCCACCAGCAGAGATCGGTCTGCGTACACGCAGTATTTT. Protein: CATSRDRSAYTQYF.